This T cell receptor beta chain originates from a study of blood T cell repertoires in COVID-19. Looking at the study overall: Specimens from acute and convalescent COVID-19 originated in the United States, Italy and Spain. The analysed material was cDNA or gDNA that came from T cells, B-cell-depleted T cells, or PBMCs.

Trimming took 0 bases from V and 6 from J; bases not matched to a gene: 8. The CDR3 runs to 16 residues. Germline V gives CDR1 SGHAT, CDR2 FQNNGV. Per the authors' pipeline: The authors estimated nucleated cell counts from reference gene primer amplification. Sequenced by immunoSEQ multiplex PCR; TCRdb stores in-frame clones only, minus some. V, J and clone size reflect that table, while D and trimming were determined from the DNA. This table has some 170,000 clones, around 76% appearing once. This chain links TRBV11-2 with TRBJ2-3, with TRBD2 matching over 8 bases. The sequenced sample consisted of peripheral blood. The sequence was obtained from a woman in her forties or fifties with active or convalescent COVID-19. CDR3 DNA: TGTGCCAGCAGCTTAGATTCTACGGGAGGGCCGGATACGCAGTATTTT. This sequence encodes CASSLDSTGGPDTQYF.